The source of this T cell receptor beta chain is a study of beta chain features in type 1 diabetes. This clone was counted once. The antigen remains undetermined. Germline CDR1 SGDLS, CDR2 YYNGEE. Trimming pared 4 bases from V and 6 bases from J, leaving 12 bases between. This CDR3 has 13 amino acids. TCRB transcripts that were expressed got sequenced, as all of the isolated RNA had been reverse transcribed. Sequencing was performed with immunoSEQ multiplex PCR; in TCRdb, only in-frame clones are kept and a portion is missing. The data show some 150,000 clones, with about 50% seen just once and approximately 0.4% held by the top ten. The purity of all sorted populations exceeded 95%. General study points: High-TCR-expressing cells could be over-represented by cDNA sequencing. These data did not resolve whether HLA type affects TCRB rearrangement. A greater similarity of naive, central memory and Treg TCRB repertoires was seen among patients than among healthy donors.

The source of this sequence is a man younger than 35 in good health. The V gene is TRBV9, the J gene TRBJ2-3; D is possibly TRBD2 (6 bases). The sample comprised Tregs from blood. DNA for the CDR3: TGTGCCAGCAGCCCGGGGACTTCGGATACGCAGTATTTT. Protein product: CASSPGTSDTQYF.